Listed here are 10 T cell receptor beta chains from one sample, sequenced in a study of T cell responses to AZD1222 COVID-19 vaccine. Profiled with immunoSEQ multiplex PCR; TCRdb holds only in-frame clones, not every one. The table has 95,000 to 150,000 clones, roughly 90% seen once. The starting material was peripheral blood, obtained on day 0 of AZD1222 vaccination. Receptor source: an adult in good health.

The chain is built from TRBV11-2 and TRBJ1-5, with D maybe TRBD1 (6 bases). The germline gives CDR1 SGHAT, CDR2 FQNNGV. Trimming removed 5 bases at V and 2 bases at J, with 7 bases between. This CDR3 has 13 residues. CDR3 bases: TGTGCCAGCAGCAGGACAGGCAATCAGCCCCAGCATTTT. Amino acid sequence: CASSRTGNQPQHF.

The chain joins TRBV24-1 to TRBJ2-5; 8 positions agree with TRBD2. From germline, CDR1 is KGHDR and CDR2 SFDVKD. The CDR3 extends over 14 amino acids. Trimming removed 6 bases from V and 6 bases from J; junction bases left unmatched: 8. The CDR3 nucleotides are TGTGCCACCAGTCGGGGGGGTCAGGGACAGACCCAGTACTTC. The encoded protein is CATSRGGQGQTQYF.

The chain has TRBV11-2 and TRBJ2-3; the D is unclear. Germline CDR1 SGHAT, CDR2 FQNNGV. CDR3 size: 11 residues. V was shortened by 3 bases and J by 5 bases, with 3 bases between the two germline ends. CDR3 residues: CASSFGDTQYF. The CDR3 DNA sequence: TGTGCCAGCAGCTTCGGAGATACGCAGTATTTT.

The CDR3 DNA sequence: TGTGCCAGCAGTTGGACCAACTATGGCTACACCTTC. Protein: CASSWTNYGYTF. The chain links TRBV6-2 or TRBV6-3 to TRBJ1-2; D unresolved. The V gene lost 4 bases and the J gene lost 2 bases, with 5 bases spanning the gap. Looked up from germline, CDR1 is MNHEY and CDR2 is SVGEGT. The length of the CDR3 is 12 residues.

V usage is TRBV2 and J usage is TRBJ2-2; D ambiguous. CDR3 size: 13 residues. Germline CDR1 reads SNHLY; CDR2 reads FYNNEI. Trimming took 6 bases from V and 0 from J, leaving 5 bases between them. The CDR3 DNA follows: TGTGCCAGCAGCCCTTCGAACACCGGGGAGCTGTTTTTT. Translating it yields CASSPSNTGELFF.

J is TRBJ1-4 and V is TRBV4-2, with no clear D. Between the trimmed V and J ends, which lost 3 bases and 7 bases, there was a span of 9 bases. Germline V gene lookup returns CDR1 LGHNA and CDR2 YNFKEQ. The CDR3 loop spans 13 amino acids. CDR3 nucleotide sequence: TGTGCCAGCAGCCAGGGAAGAGTTGAAAAACTGTTTTTT. As protein: CASSQGRVEKLFF.

The chain combines TRBV11-3 with TRBJ2-7; tentative D call: TRBD2 (6 bases). CDR1 and CDR2 from the germline V gene are SGHNT and YENEEA. The CDR3 has 15 amino acids. Between the trimmed V and J ends, which lost 5 bases and 0 bases, there was a span of 14 bases. CDR3 DNA sequence: TGTGCCAGCAGCAGAGGCGGGGATCTCTCCTACGAGCAGTACTTC. It yields the protein CASSRGGDLSYEQYF.

This clone was counted a single time. The chain joins TRBV29-1 to TRBJ2-7, with D possibly TRBD2 on 6 matching bases. Germline loops: CDR1 SQVTM, CDR2 ANQGSEA. The V end was cut by 4 bases, the J end by 3 bases, with 13 bases between. The CDR3 length is 13 residues. For the CDR3, the DNA is TGCAGCGTTGGGAAAGCGCGGGACTACGAGCAGTACTTC. This codes for CSVGKARDYEQYF.

The rearrangement joins TRBV19 to TRBJ1-1; D unresolved. Germline V gene data show CDR1 as LNHDA and CDR2 as SQIVND (reference sequence). The CDR3 contains 13 residues. V lost 3 bases, J lost 2 bases, and 7 bases lay in between. The CDR3 reads CASSIWANTEAFF. The CDR3 nucleotides read TGTGCCAGTAGTATCTGGGCAAACACTGAAGCTTTCTTT.

J is TRBJ2-2 and V is TRBV19; D is unresolved. Trimming removed 9 bases at V and 0 bases at J, with 11 bases between. Germline assignment: CDR1 LNHDA and CDR2 SQIVND (reference sequence). The CDR3 contains 14 residues. The CDR3 region is CASPDRTNTGELFF. DNA for the CDR3: TGTGCCAGCCCGGACCGAACGAACACCGGGGAGCTGTTTTTT.